This T cell receptor beta chain emerged from a study of blood T cell repertoires in COVID-19. Participants spanned ages about 18 to 90 years and resided in fewer than 30 US areas. Allocation to cohorts depended on clinical history reported by the participants. Data came from immunoSEQ multiplex PCR; TCRdb stores just in-frame clones and leaves some out. The sample contains 200,000 to 250,000 clones, about 86% of which appear only once. The germline V gene has CDR1 GTSNPN and CDR2 SVGIG (reference sequence). The CDR3 totals 15 residues. After removal of 1 base from V and 7 bases from J, the junction contained 7 bases not matched to a gene.

This rearrangement joins TRBV30 to TRBJ1-5; 10 bases map to TRBD1. Specimen: PBMCs or T cells enriched from blood (not recorded which). The sequence derives from a woman aged 40 to 50 with acute COVID-19. The CDR3 protein is CAWSGGTGDWQPQHF. The CDR3 DNA sequence: TGTGCCTGGAGTGGGGGGACAGGGGATTGGCAGCCCCAGCATTTT.